This T cell receptor (beta chain) was identified during a study of T cells after yellow fever vaccination (dated by TCRdb to the late 2010s). Looking at the study overall: The SMART-Seq v4 Ultra Low Input RNA kit was used to prepare libraries from fractions with low cell numbers. Bulk TCR alpha and beta repertoires were sequenced longitudinally to track T-cell clones before and after primary and booster YFV17D yellow fever vaccination. The cohort comprised two healthy male donors, one aged 18 to 30 and one aged 30 to 40 years. Blood samples were taken at several timepoints before and after primary and secondary immunization, and bulk PBMC replicates and cell subsets were isolated.

In its sample, this clonotype was seen a few times. No cognate antigen has been identified for it. No base qualities exist here, and no much larger clone lies one base off it. Summary of the overall study and its limitations: The secondary T-cell response was found to be weaker but faster than the primary response, with a peak reached on day 5 rather than on day 15. Most clones expanded after primary vaccination (approximately 95% of CD4 and about 85% of CD8) were re-detected after the booster, suggesting that broad memory maintenance occurred. Because only a couple of donors were included in the study, the extent to which the findings can be generalized is limited. A small fraction of clonotypes appeared in both the CD4 and CD8 compartments, likely as a result of convergent recombination. Because abundant contaminating clonotypes from the bulk population could be contained in FACS-sorted repertoires, computational filtering was required.

Its CDR3 holds 13 amino acids, cysteine through phenylalanine. Here the CDR3 DNA is all that survives: 39 bases in frame from base 1. V and J lose 5 bases and 7 bases, and a span of 12 bases separates them. Looking up the germline V gene yields CDR1 ENHRY and CDR2 SYGVKD. The listed sequencing device is Illumina NovaSeq 6000. TCR cDNA was made using 5'RACE template switching, a step that added a universal primer site and unique molecular identifiers. Priming of cDNA synthesis was performed from both the TCR alpha and TCR beta constant segments. Libraries were amplified in two PCR steps, with sample barcodes and sequencing adapters added in the second step. Sequencing of libraries was performed on Illumina HiSeq 2500 (2x100 bp) or NovaSeq (2x150 bp). The published analysis was carried out like this. MIGEC was used to demultiplex reads and collapse the reads into UMI consensus sequences, and MiXCR was used for V(D)J alignment. Vaccine-responding clonotypes were identified with edgeR using replicate PBMC samples, with FDR below 0.01 and a log2 fold change above 5 up to day 15 being required. Each bulk clonotype received a CD4 or CD8 identity based on whether the sequenced CD4 or CD8 repertoire contained that clonotype at higher abundance. The public reads were reprocessed in TCRdb via fastp at Q25 and MiXCR, keeping in-frame beta chains. Each entry merges the rows of one CDR3 protein and shows their most common DNA and genes. What appears here as the V and J calls and clone size reflects TCRdb's work, not the paper's. Across this sample there are hundreds of thousands of distinct CDR3 sequences, with approximately 10% seen only once. The top ten clones comprise approximately 3.3% of the sample.

In light of the paper, this sample's treatment or condition label describes: live attenuated yellow fever vaccine strain. PBMCs were isolated from peripheral blood using a standard Ficoll-Paque protocol. Dynabeads CD4 and CD8 positive selection kits were used to isolate CD4 and CD8 T-cell fractions. RNA was extracted with TriZol from bulk PBMCs, CD4 and CD8 fractions, and dextramer-positive and dextramer-negative fractions. This chain joins TRBV10-3 to TRBJ2-1, and possibly TRBD1, on 6 matching bases. The sample consisted of CD4+ T cells sorted from PBMCs, taken 5 days after the yellow fever booster vaccination. The clonotype comes from a man between 18 and 29 years old who received the YFV17D yellow fever vaccine. The CDR3 has the sequence CAISTLQGNEQFF. Read as DNA, the sequence is TGTGCCATCAGTACACTACAGGGAAATGAGCAGTTCTTC.